What follows are 5 T cell receptor beta chains derived from one specimen sequenced in a study of blood T cell repertoires in COVID-19. Sequencing used immunoSEQ multiplex PCR; TCRdb keeps in-frame clones, though not all of them. The table records 46,000 or so clones, approximately 85% of them present only once. The material sequenced was peripheral blood. The receptors were gathered from a woman aged 80 or over with COVID-19, enrolled during active disease.

CDR3 coding DNA: TGTGCCAGCAGCCCAGCGCAGGGGACCCAGTACTTC. This codes for CASSPAQGTQYF. The chain couples TRBV7-3 to TRBJ2-5, with D maybe TRBD1 (5 bases). In germline, CDR1 is SGHTA, CDR2 FQGTGA. V was shortened by 5 bases and J by 7 bases, with 11 bases between the two germline ends. The CDR3 consists of 12 residues. Combining the CDR3 with reference TRBV7-3 and TRBJ2-5 gives the whole variable domain GAGVSQTPSNKVTEKGKYVELRCDPISGHTALYWYRQSLGQGPEFLIYFQGTGAADDSGLPNDRFFAVRPEGSVSTLKIQRTERGDSAVYLCASSPAQGTQYFGPGTRLLVL.

The chain recombines TRBV5-1 with TRBJ2-7; D is possibly TRBD2 (5 bases). Trimming pared 7 bases from V and 0 bases from J, leaving 11 bases between. This CDR3 is built from 13 residues. The germline gives CDR1 SGHRS, CDR2 YFSETQ. CDR3: CASRGSNSYEQYF. The CDR3 bases are TGCGCCAGCCGGGGTAGCAACTCCTACGAGCAGTACTTC.

The V and J genes are TRBV19 and TRBJ1-5; the D gene is possibly TRBD1 (5 bases). CDR3 length equals 17 residues. Germline V gene data show CDR1 as LNHDA and CDR2 as SQIVND (reference sequence). V lost 5 bases and J lost 11, with 28 bases in between. CDR3 residues: CASSLGGSSLGGMAQHF. The CDR3 coding sequence is TGTGCCAGTAGTTTGGGAGGGAGCAGTCTGGGGGGGATGGCCCAGCATTTT.

This chain connects TRBV19 to TRBJ1-1, with 7 bases aligning to TRBD1. The CDR3 totals 14 residues. The J segment lost 5 bases and the V segment lost 5 bases, leaving 8 bases of the junction unmatched. From germline, CDR1 is LNHDA and CDR2 SQIVND (reference sequence). CDR3: CASSVRQGPTEAFF. DNA of the CDR3: TGTGCCAGTAGTGTCCGACAGGGCCCGACTGAAGCTTTCTTT.

The genes are TRBV29-1 and TRBJ1-2; a weak D match, TRBD1 (5 bases). V lost 3 bases and J lost 8, with 10 bases in between. This CDR3 region has 11 residues. The germline V gene has CDR1 SQVTM and CDR2 ANQGSEA. The CDR3 coding sequence is TGCAGCGTTGACCAGGGCTCGGGCTACACCTTC. It is translated as CSVDQGSGYTF.